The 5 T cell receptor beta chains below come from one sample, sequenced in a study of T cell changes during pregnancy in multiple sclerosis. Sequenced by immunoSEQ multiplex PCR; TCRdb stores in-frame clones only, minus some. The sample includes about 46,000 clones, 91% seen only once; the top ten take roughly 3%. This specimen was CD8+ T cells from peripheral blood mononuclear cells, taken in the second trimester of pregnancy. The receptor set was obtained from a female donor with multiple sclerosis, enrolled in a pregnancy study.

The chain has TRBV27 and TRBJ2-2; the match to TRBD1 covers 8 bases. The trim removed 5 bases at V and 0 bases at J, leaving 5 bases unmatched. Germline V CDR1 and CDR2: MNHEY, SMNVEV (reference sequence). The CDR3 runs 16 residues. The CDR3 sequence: CASSMPGQANTGELFF. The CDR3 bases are TGTGCCAGCAGTATGCCGGGACAGGCGAACACCGGGGAGCTGTTTTTT.

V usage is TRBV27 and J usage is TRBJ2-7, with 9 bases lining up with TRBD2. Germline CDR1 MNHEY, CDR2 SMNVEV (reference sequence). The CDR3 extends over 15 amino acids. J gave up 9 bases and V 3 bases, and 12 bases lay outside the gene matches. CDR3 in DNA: TGTGCCAGCAGTTTGACCGGGACTAGCTTATTAGGGCAGTACTTC. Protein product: CASSLTGTSLLGQYF.

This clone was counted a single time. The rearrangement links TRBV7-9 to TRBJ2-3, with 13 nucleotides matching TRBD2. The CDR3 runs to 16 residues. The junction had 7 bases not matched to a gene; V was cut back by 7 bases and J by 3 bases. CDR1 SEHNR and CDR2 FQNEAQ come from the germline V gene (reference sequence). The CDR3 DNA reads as TGTGCCAGCAATGCCCCGGGACTAGCGGGGACAGATACGCAGTATTTT. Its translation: CASNAPGLAGTDTQYF.

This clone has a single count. CDR3 bases: TGTGCCAGCAGTTACCTAGGGGGTTTCTACGAGCAGTACTTC. It encodes CASSYLGGFYEQYF. This chain connects TRBV6-5 to TRBJ2-7; TRBD1 might be the D (6 bases). Germline V gene sequence: CDR1 MNHEY, CDR2 SVGAGI. The ends were cut back, 2 bases at V and 3 bases at J, with 11 bases in the middle. This CDR3 has 14 residues.

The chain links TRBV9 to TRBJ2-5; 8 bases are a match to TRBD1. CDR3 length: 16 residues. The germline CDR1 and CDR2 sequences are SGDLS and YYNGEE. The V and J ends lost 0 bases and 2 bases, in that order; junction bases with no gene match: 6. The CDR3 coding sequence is TGTGCCAGCAGCGTAGATGGCAGGGGGCCTCAAGAGACCCAGTACTTC. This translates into CASSVDGRGPQETQYF.